Shown below are 20 T cell receptor beta chains from a single sample sequenced in a study of T cell repertoires in cytomegalovirus infection. These receptors' antigens are unknown. TCRdb ran MiXCR on the reads and lists one entry per CDR3 protein. The profile shows about 570,000 distinct CDR3 sequences, around two fifths of them singletons. The specimen comprised cultured PBMCs, sampled from culture after CMV antigen stimulation. Source of these receptors: a human donor in good health (CMV status not recorded). Some clones in this sample may be carry-over from other donors' samples.

The chain joins TRBV6-5 to TRBJ1-2, with a possible D match to TRBD1 (5 bases). Germline V gives CDR1 MNHEY, CDR2 SVGAGI. The CDR3 length is 18 residues. Trimming left V 0 bases short and J 5 bases short, with 22 bases between. Here the CDR3 DNA reads TGTGCCAGCAGTTACTCGAAGCAGGGTTCTCCTTTCACTTATGGCTACACCTTC. The encoded protein is CASSYSKQGSPFTYGYTF.

This chain joins TRBV11-2 and TRBJ2-4; 12 bases fit TRBD2. V lost 1 base and J lost 6; bases outside the gene matches: 16. CDR3 size: 20 residues. Germline V gene data show CDR1 as SGHAT and CDR2 as FQNNGV. This CDR3 reads CASSLVGLAGSQGIVNIQYF. CDR3 nucleotides: TGTGCCAGCAGCTTAGTCGGACTAGCGGGATCCCAGGGGATCGTAAACATTCAGTACTTC.

Here the CDR3 reads CASSASGTLSYEQYF. The CDR3 bases are TGTGCCAGCAGTGCCTCCGGGACCCTCTCCTACGAGCAGTACTTC. The rearrangement links TRBV28 to TRBJ2-7; D is possibly TRBD1 or TRBD2 (5 bases each). The CDR3 has 15 residues. CDR1 is MDHEN, CDR2 SYDVKM, per germline. Trimming removed 5 bases from V and 0 bases from J, with 14 bases in between.

This clonotype occurred a few times. The chain carries TRBV6-2 or TRBV6-3 and TRBJ2-5, with TRBD2 identical over 10 bases. V was pared by 3 bases and J by 5 bases, with 9 bases of the junction left unmatched. Germline V CDR1 and CDR2: MNHEY, SVGEGT. The CDR3 is made up of 16 amino acids. CDR3 protein: CASSYGAGGPSETQYF. The CDR3 nucleotides read TGTGCCAGCAGTTATGGAGCGGGAGGGCCGTCGGAGACCCAGTACTTC.

The CDR3: CAIGQGTKNIQYF. CDR3 bases: TGTGCCATAGGGCAGGGGACGAAAAACATTCAGTACTTC. The chain links TRBV5-4 to TRBJ2-4; D is possibly TRBD1 (6 bases). Trimming took off 9 bases at V and 4 bases at J, with 14 bases between the two ends. CDR1 and CDR2 from the germline V gene are SGHNT and YYREEE (reference sequence). The CDR3 is 13 residues long.

This clonotype was seen at least ten times. The chain carries TRBV18 and TRBJ2-5; D unclear. The germline V and J ends were trimmed by 0 bases and 2 bases, with 4 bases remaining between them. The CDR3 loop spans 13 amino acids. Germline V gives CDR1 KGHSH, CDR2 LQKENI. The CDR3 coding sequence is TGTGCCAGCTCACCACCGGGACAAGAGACCCAGTACTTC. Translation gives CASSPPGQETQYF. Full variable domain (outside the CDR3, taken from reference TRBV18 and TRBJ2-5): NAGVMQNPRHLVRRRGQEARLRCSPMKGHSHVYWYRQLPEEGLKFMVYLQKENIIDESGMPKERFSAEFPKEGPSILRIQQVVRGDSAAYFCASSPPGQETQYFGPGTRLLVL.

This clonotype was counted between two and nine times. The rearrangement joins TRBV12-3 or TRBV12-4 to TRBJ2-7; D may correspond to TRBD1 or TRBD2 (7 bases each). Trimming pared 6 bases from V and 5 bases from J, leaving 17 bases between. The CDR3 has 14 amino acids. This CDR3 is CASSPDREGDEQYF. The CDR3 nucleotides are TGTGCCAGCAGCCCTGACAGGGAGGGGGACGAGCAGTACTTC.

The genes are TRBV19 and TRBJ2-5; D might be TRBD2 (6 bases). The CDR3 consists of 16 residues. Germline CDR1 reads LNHDA; CDR2 reads SQIVND (reference sequence). V lost 6 bases and J 1 base, leaving 18 bases between the germline ends. For the CDR3, the DNA is TGTGCCAGTAGCTTGTGGGGGGTGGGACCCCAAGAGACCCAGTACTTC. Protein sequence: CASSLWGVGPQETQYF.

V is TRBV19 and J is TRBJ2-2, with a possible D match to TRBD1 (7 bases). Germline V CDR1 and CDR2: LNHDA, SQIVND (reference sequence). CDR3 length equals 15 residues. With 3 bases removed from V and 6 bases from J, the gap between germline ends came to 14 bases. The CDR3 spells CASSIRQGGPGELFF. The CDR3 DNA follows: TGTGCCAGTAGTATTCGGCAGGGGGGACCCGGGGAGCTGTTTTTT.

In this sample, this clonotype turned up a few times. The V call is TRBV7-2, the J call TRBJ2-5; 12 nucleotides align to TRBD2. The CDR3 extends over 16 amino acids. After removal of 4 bases from V and 2 bases from J, the junction contained 5 bases not matched to a gene. Germline V lookup: CDR1 SGHTA, CDR2 FQGNSA. The CDR3 sequence is CASSSTSGGPQETQYF. The CDR3 nucleotides are TGTGCCAGCAGCTCTACTAGCGGGGGGCCGCAAGAGACCCAGTACTTC.

This clonotype was observed a few times. The genes are TRBV4-3 and TRBJ2-7; D is perhaps TRBD2 (6 bases). CDR1 is LGHNA, CDR2 YSLEER, per germline. The germline V and J ends were trimmed by 0 bases and 5 bases, with 8 bases remaining between them. This CDR3 is 13 amino acids long. The CDR3 spells CASSQEWRDEQYF. DNA of the CDR3: TGCGCCAGCAGCCAAGAGTGGAGGGACGAGCAGTACTTC.

This chain uses TRBV7-2 with TRBJ2-1; maybe TRBD1 (6 bases). CDR1 is SGHTA, CDR2 FQGNSA, per germline. V lost 1 base to trimming and J lost 7 bases, with 11 bases between them. The CDR3 consists of 14 residues. Here the CDR3 reads CASSLDTGLNEQFF. In nucleotides, the CDR3 is TGTGCCAGCAGCTTAGACACAGGGCTGAATGAGCAGTTCTTC.

This clonotype has only a few counts. The J gene is TRBJ1-6, the V gene TRBV20-1; 9 bases match TRBD1. This CDR3 spans 14 amino acids. Germline loops: CDR1 DFQATT, CDR2 SNEGSKA (reference sequence). V shed 5 bases and J 10 bases; nucleotides not matched to a gene: 9. CDR3 protein: CSARTGGGGSPLHF. The DNA of the CDR3 is TGCAGTGCTCGCACAGGGGGCGGAGGATCACCCCTCCACTTT.

The chain uses TRBV5-1 and TRBJ2-3, with D possibly being TRBD1 (6 bases). CDR3 length: 14 residues. In germline, CDR1 is SGHRS, CDR2 YFSETQ. V was shortened by 4 bases and J by 1 base, with 10 bases between the two germline ends. In DNA form, the CDR3 reads TGCGCCAGCAGCGACGGACAGCGCACAGATACGCAGTATTTT. The encoded protein is CASSDGQRTDTQYF.

The chain has TRBV7-8 and TRBJ1-1, with D unclear. Germline assignment: CDR1 SGHVS and CDR2 FQNEAQ. CDR3 length: 15 amino acids. The V gene lost 1 base and the J gene lost 1 base, with 10 bases spanning the gap. In DNA, the CDR3 is TGTGCCAGCAGCTTAGTGTCCTACGAGAACACTGAAGCTTTCTTT. Protein sequence: CASSLVSYENTEAFF.

This clonotype occurred a few times. The CDR3 sequence: CASSPPGQGNYGYTF. The CDR3 nucleotides read TGTGCCAGCAGTCCCCCGGGACAGGGAAACTATGGCTACACCTTC. The genes are TRBV28 and TRBJ1-2, with 9 bases fitting TRBD1. This CDR3 comprises 15 residues. J lost 2 bases, V lost 5 bases, and 6 bases had no gene match. Germline assignment: CDR1 MDHEN and CDR2 SYDVKM.

The V call is TRBV19, the J call TRBJ1-5, with unresolved D. Germline loops: CDR1 LNHDA, CDR2 SQIVND (reference sequence). Trimming removed 5 bases from V and 9 bases from J, with 14 bases in between. CDR3 length: 13 residues. The CDR3 DNA sequence: TGTGCCAGTAGTGCTGGTCGTTTAAGGCCCCAGCATTTT. This encodes CASSAGRLRPQHF.

V usage is TRBV7-2 and J usage is TRBJ2-3; no clear D gene. Trimming took 5 bases from V and 4 from J, leaving 13 bases between them. The CDR3 has 14 amino acids. Germline-derived CDR1 and CDR2 are SGHTA and FQGNSA. The CDR3 region is CASSPRKGADTQYF. The CDR3, as DNA: TGTGCCAGCAGCCCGCGAAAGGGTGCAGATACGCAGTATTTT.

The CDR3 DNA reads as TGTGCCAGCAGTTCAAACCCGGGCCAAACGACCGGGGAGCTGTTTTTT. This translates into CASSSNPGQTTGELFF. This rearrangement joins TRBV28 to TRBJ2-2; D is undetermined. The CDR3 contains 16 residues. V gave up 4 bases and J gave up 5 bases, with 17 bases separating them. The germline CDR1 and CDR2 sequences are MDHEN and SYDVKM.

The gene calls are TRBV25-1 and TRBJ2-3; 10 bases match TRBD2. This CDR3 has 16 amino acids. Looked up from germline, CDR1 is MGHDK and CDR2 is SYGVNS. Losses at the gene ends were 3 bases for V and 2 bases for J; bases not matched to a gene: 5. CDR3 coding DNA: TGTGCCAGCAGTGAGCTAGCGGGGGAAATCACAGATACGCAGTATTTT. It encodes CASSELAGEITDTQYF.